Presented here are 8 T cell receptor beta chains from one specimen sequenced in a study of identical twins' blood T cells. TCRdb called the 5' RACE reads again in MiXCR, with one record for every CDR3 protein. The profile shows 300,000 to 400,000 distinct CDR3 sequences, over 25% of them singletons. Sequenced input: PBMCs. The receptors shown here come from a woman between 18 and 55 years old in good health.

The chain carries TRBV23-1 and TRBJ2-7, with 9 bases fitting TRBD1. TRBV23-1 is placed among ORFs of uncertain function. The V and J ends lost 2 bases and 1 base, in that order; junction bases with no gene match: 3. The CDR3 runs to 15 residues. CDR3: CASSQRDRDSYEQYF. The CDR3 nucleotides are TGCGCCAGCAGTCAAAGGGACAGGGATTCCTACGAGCAGTACTTC.

In its sample, this clonotype was seen a few times. The J gene is TRBJ1-5, the V gene TRBV10-3, with a tentative D call TRBD1 (6 bases). The CDR3 has 12 residues. Trimming took 3 bases from V and 15 from J, leaving 15 bases between them. Germline CDR1 ENHRY, CDR2 SYGVKD. The CDR3 DNA reads TGTGCCATCAGTGACCGGGACACTAGAAGGCATTTT. Translation gives CAISDRDTRRHF.

The chain employs TRBV5-6 and TRBJ2-7; the D gene is possibly TRBD2 (6 bases). Germline values: CDR1 SGHDT, CDR2 YYEEEE. This CDR3 has 13 residues. Trimming stripped 3 bases from V and 11 bases from J, with 18 bases between. Written as DNA, the CDR3 is TGTGCCAGCAGCTCCCGGACTATGGGGAAGAAGTACTTC. Translation: CASSSRTMGKKYF. Drawing the rest from reference TRBV5-6 and TRBJ2-7, the complete variable domain is DAGVTQSPTHLIKTRGQQVTLRCSPKSGHDTVSWYQQALGQGPQFIFQYYEEEERQRGNFPDRFSGHQFPNYSSELNVNALLLGDSALYLCASSSRTMGKKYFGPGTRLTVT.

This clonotype has a handful of counts. The rearrangement uses TRBV6-2 or TRBV6-3 and TRBJ2-1; D is undetermined. Germline CDR1 is MNHEY and CDR2 is SVGEGT. V lost 2 bases and J lost 9, with 5 bases in between. The CDR3 runs to 11 residues. CDR3 amino acids: CASSYEGEQFF. CDR3 sequence (DNA): TGTGCCAGCAGTTACGAAGGTGAGCAGTTCTTC.

This rearrangement joins TRBV3-1 to TRBJ1-1; possibly TRBD1 for D (6 bases). This CDR3 region has 16 residues. The V end was cut by 5 bases, the J end by 0 bases, with 16 bases between. The germline V gene has CDR1 LGHDT and CDR2 YNNKEL (reference sequence). The chain's CDR3 is CASSDLGGRMNTEAFF. As DNA, the CDR3 is TGTGCCAGCAGCGATCTTGGGGGGCGTATGAACACTGAAGCTTTCTTT. Complete variable domain (other parts from reference TRBV3-1 and TRBJ1-1): DTAVSQTPKYLVTQMGNDKSIKCEQNLGHDTMYWYKQDSKKFLKIMFSYNNKELIINETVPNRFSPKSPDKAHLNLHINSLELGDSAVYFCASSDLGGRMNTEAFFGQGTRLTVV.

This clonotype was observed a handful of times. The V and J genes are TRBV14 and TRBJ1-2; D gene unclear. The germline V gene encodes CDR1 SGHDN and CDR2 FVKESK. V gave up 1 base and J gave up 4 bases, with 10 bases separating them. The length of the CDR3 is 14 residues. Here the CDR3 reads CASSQGVHSYGYTF. The CDR3 coding sequence is TGTGCCAGCAGCCAAGGGGTACACAGCTATGGCTACACCTTC.

This rearrangement joins TRBV5-1 to TRBJ1-4, with 7 bases matching TRBD1. Germline V CDR1 and CDR2: SGHRS, YFSETQ. This CDR3 has 15 residues. Trimming cost V 4 bases and J 3 bases; bases outside gene matches: 6. The CDR3 here is CASSGQVGSNEKLFF. Here the CDR3 DNA reads TGCGCCAGCAGCGGACAGGTCGGGTCTAATGAAAAACTGTTTTTT.

To note about this clonotype: The junction departs from germline at one end; a sequencing error may be responsible. The rearrangement links TRBV4-3 to TRBJ1-6; D is possibly TRBD1 (5 bases). The CDR3 is 14 residues long. Looked up from germline, CDR1 is LGHNA and CDR2 is YSLEER. The CDR3 spells CASSQGPNNPPLHF. DNA of the CDR3: TGCGCCAGCAGCCAGGGACCAAATAATCCACCCCTCCACTTT.